This T cell receptor (beta chain) emerged from a study of cytomegalovirus exposure and HLA in healthy donors. Study background: Of the donors genotyped, several hundred in all, less than 90% fell in the Caucasian-associated ancestry cluster.

The study ran its PCR with 60 Vbeta and 13 Jbeta primers. Profiling relied on immunoSEQ multiplex PCR, and the TCRdb table lists in-frame clones only, not all of them. The sample table includes 170,000 or so clones. V was pared by 3 bases and J by 4 bases, with 9 bases of the junction left unmatched. Per the germline V gene, CDR1 is MNHEY and CDR2 is SVGAGI. CDR3 size: 15 residues. For this clone: Antigen: not known.

There were likely unrecorded immune exposures, though donors were nominally healthy when sampled. Study outcomes and limitations: When analyzed later, the rates of TCR association showed variation by HLA locus, with DRB1 the most and HLA-C the fewest. Researchers reported in a later analysis that a missense DCLRE1C variant was tied to TCR beta V- and J-gene trimming.

The sequenced material came from PBMCs. The clonotype was recovered from a man under 40 in good health and CMV-seronegative. The rearrangement uses TRBV6-5 and TRBJ2-7; 7 bases fit TRBD2. CDR3 loop: CASSYWRASGYEQYF. CDR3 DNA sequence: TGTGCCAGCAGTTATTGGAGGGCTAGCGGATACGAGCAGTACTTC.